Listed below are T cell receptor beta chains from one sample, sequenced in a study of blood T cell repertoires in COVID-19. The table came from immunoSEQ multiplex PCR; TCRdb's copy has only in-frame clones and leaves some out. The table includes around 200,000 clones, 86% detected once. Sequenced sample: PBMCs or T cells enriched from blood (not recorded which). The receptors shown here come from a man in his forties with acute COVID-19. The CDR3 runs from the conserved cysteine through the conserved F or W. The D gene is left open where the match is weak. Size is omitted from some rows. Given values are once, few, many or a class for expanded clones.

V gene	clone size	D gene	J gene	CDR3 protein	CDR3 DNA
TRBV19	NA	NA	TRBJ2-2	CASSIEFGGELFF	TGTGCCAGTAGTATAGAGTTCGGGGGGGAGCTGTTTTTT
TRBV3-1/TRBV3-2	NA	TRBD2	TRBJ2-7	CASSQRGLAAYEQYF	TGTGCCAGCAGCCAGCGAGGACTAGCGGCCTACGAGCAGTACTTC
TRBV30	NA	NA	TRBJ2-2	CAWNDLAGWLFF	TGTGCCTGGAATGATTTAGCAGGGTGGCTGTTTTTT
TRBV5-4	NA	NA	TRBJ1-1	CASSFGRLIGEEAFF	TGTGCCAGCAGCTTTGGTAGGTTGATAGGGGAGGAGGCTTTCTTT
TRBV30	NA	NA	TRBJ1-5	CAWSEFGQGIQPQHF	TGTGCCTGGAGTGAGTTTGGGCAGGGGATACAGCCCCAGCATTTT
TRBV28	NA	TRBD2	TRBJ2-1	CAASGASGRRNEQFF	TGTGCCGCCTCAGGGGCTAGCGGGAGGAGGAATGAGCAGTTCTTC
TRBV5-1	once	TRBD2	TRBJ2-7	CASMGGIGYEQYF	TGCGCCAGCATGGGAGGGATCGGCTACGAGCAGTACTTC
TRBV4-1	NA	TRBD1	TRBJ1-3	CASSQTTGGRSTIPGNTIYF	TGCGCCAGCAGCCAAACCACAGGGGGCCGAAGCACGATTCCTGGAAACACCATATATTTT
TRBV5-1	once	NA	TRBJ1-3	CASSLRSSGNTIYF	TGCGCCAGCAGCTTGAGGAGCTCTGGAAACACCATATATTTT
TRBV6-5	once	NA	TRBJ2-3	CASTRTRVDTQYF	TGTGCCAGCACCCGAACTAGGGTGGATACGCAGTATTTT
TRBV24-1	NA	TRBD2	TRBJ2-1	CATSDETSGRVNEQFF	TGTGCCACCAGTGACGAGACTAGCGGCCGGGTTAATGAGCAGTTCTTC
TRBV6-5	once	NA	TRBJ2-3	CASSYTLSGTDTQYF	TGTGCCAGCAGTTACACACTTAGCGGCACAGATACGCAGTATTTT
TRBV28	NA	NA	TRBJ2-3	CASSSGGGLLDTQYF	TGTGCCAGCAGTTCGGGGGGCGGTTTGTTAGATACGCAGTATTTT
TRBV11-1	NA	NA	TRBJ2-5	CASSPGETQYF	TGTGCCAGCAGCCCCGGGGAGACCCAGTACTTC
TRBV7-2	NA	TRBD1	TRBJ2-7	CASSRDRAPSYEQYF	TGTGCCAGCAGTCGTGACAGGGCCCCTTCCTACGAGCAGTACTTC
TRBV6-5	NA	TRBD1	TRBJ2-7	CASSKDRGQDEQYF	TGTGCCAGCAGTAAGGACAGGGGGCAGGACGAGCAGTACTTC
TRBV5-1	NA	NA	TRBJ2-2	CASSRDRLHTGELFF	TGCGCCAGCAGCCGAGATAGACTACACACCGGGGAGCTGTTTTTT
TRBV5-1	NA	NA	TRBJ2-2	CASSLWDKNTGELFF	TGCGCCAGCAGCTTGTGGGACAAAAACACCGGGGAGCTGTTTTTT
TRBV27	NA	NA	TRBJ2-3	CASSLNAAARTDTQYF	TGTGCCAGCAGTTTAAATGCAGCGGCCCGCACAGATACGCAGTATTTT
TRBV24-1	NA	TRBD2	TRBJ2-1	CATSKRTGLGDNEQFF	TGTGCCACCAGCAAGCGGACGGGACTAGGGGACAATGAGCAGTTCTTC
TRBV11-3	NA	TRBD2	TRBJ2-3	CASSSGLDFHTQYF	TGTGCCAGCAGTTCGGGACTAGACTTTCATACGCAGTATTTT
TRBV30	once	NA	TRBJ2-7	CAWSLGPTYEQYF	TGTGCCTGGAGCCTTGGGCCCACCTACGAGCAGTACTTC